This TCR beta chain was sequenced during a study of blood T cell repertoires in COVID-19. Study context: COVID-19 samples from acute and convalescent phases originated in the United States, Italy and Spain. T cells, B-cell-depleted T cells, or PBMCs provided the cDNA or gDNA that served as material.

V shed 7 bases and J shed 7 bases, with 16 bases lying between them. Germline V gene lookup returns CDR1 SGHTA and CDR2 FQGTGA. The CDR3 has 14 residues. Original processing methods: Amplification from reference gene primers served as the basis for estimated nucleated cell counts. Profiling relied on immunoSEQ multiplex PCR, and the TCRdb table lists in-frame clones only, not all of them. For V, J and clone size, that table is used; D and trimming come from the DNA. This table holds 100,000 or so clones, 85% to 95% found once. The receptor's source is a woman in her forties or fifties in a cohort sampled during active COVID-19. Material: peripheral blood. The chain is built from TRBV7-3 and TRBJ2-2, with a weak D call TRBD1 (6 bases). The CDR3 DNA reads TGTGCCAGCACCCTGGACTCCAGGGGCGGGGAGCTGTTTTTT. Its protein product is CASTLDSRGGELFF. Full variable domain (remainder filled in from reference TRBV7-3 and TRBJ2-2): GAGVSQTPSNKVTEKGKYVELRCDPISGHTALYWYRQSLGQGPEFLIYFQGTGAADDSGLPNDRFFAVRPEGSVSTLKIQRTERGDSAVYLCASTLDSRGGELFFGEGSRLTVL.